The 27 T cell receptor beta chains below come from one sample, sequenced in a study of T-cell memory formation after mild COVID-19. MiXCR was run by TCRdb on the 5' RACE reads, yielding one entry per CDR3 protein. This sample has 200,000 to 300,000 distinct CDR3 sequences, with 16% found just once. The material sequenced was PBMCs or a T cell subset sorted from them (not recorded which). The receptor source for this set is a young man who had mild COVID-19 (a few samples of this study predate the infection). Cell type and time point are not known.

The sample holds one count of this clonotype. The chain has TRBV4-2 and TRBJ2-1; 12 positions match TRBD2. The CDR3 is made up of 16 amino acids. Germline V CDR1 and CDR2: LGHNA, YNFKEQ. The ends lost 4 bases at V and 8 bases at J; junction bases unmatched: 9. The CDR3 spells CASSRRLAGGPDEQFF. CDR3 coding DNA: TGTGCCAGCAGCCGACGCCTAGCGGGGGGGCCTGATGAGCAGTTCTTC.

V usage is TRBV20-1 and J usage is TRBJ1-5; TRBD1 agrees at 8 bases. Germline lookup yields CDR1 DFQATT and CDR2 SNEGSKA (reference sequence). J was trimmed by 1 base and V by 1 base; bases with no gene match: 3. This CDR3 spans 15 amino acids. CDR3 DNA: TGCAGTGCTAGAGGCAGGGACAGGAGCAATCAGCCCCAGCATTTT. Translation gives CSARGRDRSNQPQHF.

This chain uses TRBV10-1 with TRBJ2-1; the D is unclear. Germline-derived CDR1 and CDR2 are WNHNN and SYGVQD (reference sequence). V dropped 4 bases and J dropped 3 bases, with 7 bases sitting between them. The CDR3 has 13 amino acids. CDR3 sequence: CASSGAVYNEQFF. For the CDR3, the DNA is TGCGCCAGCAGTGGGGCGGTCTACAATGAGCAGTTCTTC.

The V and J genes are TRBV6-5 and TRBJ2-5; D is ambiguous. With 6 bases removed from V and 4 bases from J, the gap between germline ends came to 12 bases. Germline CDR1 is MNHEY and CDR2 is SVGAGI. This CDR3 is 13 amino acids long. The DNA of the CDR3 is TGTGCCAGCAGGAGAGGTGTTTCAGAGACCCAGTACTTC. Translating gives CASRRGVSETQYF.

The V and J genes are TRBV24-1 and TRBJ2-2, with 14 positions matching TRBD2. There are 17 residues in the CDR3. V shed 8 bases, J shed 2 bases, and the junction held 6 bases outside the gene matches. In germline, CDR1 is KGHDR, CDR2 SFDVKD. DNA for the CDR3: TGTGCCACCACCGGGACTAGCGGGGGCCAAAACACCGGGGAGCTGTTTTTT. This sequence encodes CATTGTSGGQNTGELFF.

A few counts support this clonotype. The DNA of the CDR3 is TGTGCCAGCAGCCCCGTGACAGCCGCCGGCGAGCAGTACTTC. It specifies CASSPVTAAGEQYF. V usage is TRBV7-2 and J usage is TRBJ2-7, with D possibly TRBD1 on 5 matching bases. V was trimmed by 5 bases and J by 6 bases, leaving 17 bases between them. The CDR3 runs to 14 residues. Germline CDR1 and CDR2: SGHTA and FQGNSA.

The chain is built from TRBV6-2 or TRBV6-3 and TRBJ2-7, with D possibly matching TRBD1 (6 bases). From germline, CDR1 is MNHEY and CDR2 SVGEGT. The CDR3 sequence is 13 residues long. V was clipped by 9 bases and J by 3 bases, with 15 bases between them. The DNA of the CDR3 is TGTGCCAGTCGCGGACCGGACAGCTACGAGCAGTACGTC. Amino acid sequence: CASRGPDSYEQYV.

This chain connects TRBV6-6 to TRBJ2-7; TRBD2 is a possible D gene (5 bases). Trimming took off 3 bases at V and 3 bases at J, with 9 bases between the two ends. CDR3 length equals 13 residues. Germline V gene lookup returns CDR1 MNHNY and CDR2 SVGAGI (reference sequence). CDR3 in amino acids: CASSYSGNYEQYF. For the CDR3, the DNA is TGTGCCAGCAGTTATTCGGGGAACTACGAGCAGTACTTC.

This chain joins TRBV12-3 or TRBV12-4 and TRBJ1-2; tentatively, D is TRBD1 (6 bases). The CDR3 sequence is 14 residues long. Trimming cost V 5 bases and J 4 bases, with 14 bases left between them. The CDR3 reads CASSTREGGYGYTF. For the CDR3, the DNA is TGTGCCAGCAGTACCCGAGAGGGGGGCTATGGCTACACCTTC.

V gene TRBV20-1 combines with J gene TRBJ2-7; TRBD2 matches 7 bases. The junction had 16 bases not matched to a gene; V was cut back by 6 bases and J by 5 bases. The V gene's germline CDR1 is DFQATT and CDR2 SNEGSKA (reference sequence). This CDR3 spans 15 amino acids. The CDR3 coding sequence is TGCAGTGCCCTACCCAGCGGGGACCCTCGGGACGAGCAGTACTTC. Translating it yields CSALPSGDPRDEQYF.

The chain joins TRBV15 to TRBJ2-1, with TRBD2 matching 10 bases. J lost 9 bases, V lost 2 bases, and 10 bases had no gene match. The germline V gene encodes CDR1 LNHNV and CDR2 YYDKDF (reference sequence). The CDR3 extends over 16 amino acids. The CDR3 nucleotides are TGTGCCACCAGCAGATTCAAAGCGGGGGGGGATGTTGAGCAGTTCTTC. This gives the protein CATSRFKAGGDVEQFF.

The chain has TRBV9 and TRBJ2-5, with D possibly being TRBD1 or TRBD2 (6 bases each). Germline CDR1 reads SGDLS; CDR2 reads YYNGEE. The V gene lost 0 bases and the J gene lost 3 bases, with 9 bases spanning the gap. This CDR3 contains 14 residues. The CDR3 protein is CASSVAGAKETQYF. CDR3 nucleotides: TGTGCCAGCAGCGTAGCGGGGGCCAAAGAGACCCAGTACTTC.

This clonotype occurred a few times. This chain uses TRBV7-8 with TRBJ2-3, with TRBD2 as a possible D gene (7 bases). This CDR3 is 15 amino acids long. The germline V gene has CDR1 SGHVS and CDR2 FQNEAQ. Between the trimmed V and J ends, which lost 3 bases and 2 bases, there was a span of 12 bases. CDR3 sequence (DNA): TGTGCCAGCAGCTTTCAGGGGACTATCACAGATACGCAGTATTTT. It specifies CASSFQGTITDTQYF.

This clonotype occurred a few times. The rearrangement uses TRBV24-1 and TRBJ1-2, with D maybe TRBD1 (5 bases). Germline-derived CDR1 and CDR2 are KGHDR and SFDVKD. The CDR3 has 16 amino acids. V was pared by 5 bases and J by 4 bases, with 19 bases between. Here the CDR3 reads CATSAAGQESGYGYTF. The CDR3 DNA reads TGTGCCACCAGTGCCGCAGGACAAGAATCTGGCTATGGCTACACCTTC.

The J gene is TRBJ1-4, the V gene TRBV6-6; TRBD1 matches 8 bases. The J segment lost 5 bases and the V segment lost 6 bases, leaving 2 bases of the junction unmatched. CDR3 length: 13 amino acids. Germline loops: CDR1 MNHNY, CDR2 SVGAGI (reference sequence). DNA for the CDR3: TGTGCCAGCAGGCGACAGGGGAATGAAAAACTGTTTTTT. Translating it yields CASRRQGNEKLFF.

CDR3 protein: CASSPAPSATGIGEQYV. CDR3 sequence (DNA): TGTGCCAGCTCACCAGCTCCGTCTGCCACAGGAATAGGCGAGCAGTACGTC. The chain carries TRBV18 and TRBJ2-7, with D perhaps matching TRBD1 (5 bases). Trimming removed 2 bases at V and 6 bases at J, with 23 bases between. This CDR3 is 17 amino acids long. CDR1 and CDR2 from the germline V gene are KGHSH and LQKENI.

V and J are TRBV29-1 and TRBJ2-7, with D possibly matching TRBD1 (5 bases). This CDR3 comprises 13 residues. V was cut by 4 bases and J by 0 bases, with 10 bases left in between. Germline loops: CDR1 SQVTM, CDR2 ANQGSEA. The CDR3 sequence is CSVGAGNSYEQYV. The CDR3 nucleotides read TGCAGCGTTGGGGCAGGGAACTCCTACGAGCAGTACGTC.

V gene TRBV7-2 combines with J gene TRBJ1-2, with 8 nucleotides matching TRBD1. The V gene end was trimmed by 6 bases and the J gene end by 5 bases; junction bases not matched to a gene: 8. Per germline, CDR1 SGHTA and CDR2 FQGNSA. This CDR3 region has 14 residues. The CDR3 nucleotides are TGTGCCAGCAGTCTAGGACAGGGCCGGTATGGCTACACCTTC. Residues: CASSLGQGRYGYTF.

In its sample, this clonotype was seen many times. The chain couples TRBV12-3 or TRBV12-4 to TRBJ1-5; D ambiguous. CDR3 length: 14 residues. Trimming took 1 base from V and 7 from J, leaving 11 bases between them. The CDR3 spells CASSLGWVSQPQHF. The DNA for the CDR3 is TGTGCCAGCAGTTTAGGGTGGGTCAGCCAGCCCCAGCATTTT.

CDR3 in amino acids: CASSSVALMTDTQYF. For the CDR3, the DNA is TGTGCCAGCAGTTCCGTAGCTTTGATGACAGATACGCAGTATTTT. The V gene is TRBV12-3 or TRBV12-4, the J gene TRBJ2-3; the D is unclear. Between the trimmed V and J ends, which lost 4 bases and 3 bases, there was a span of 14 bases. The CDR3 has 15 amino acids.

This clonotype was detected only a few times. Here the CDR3 reads CASSKLGGGTEAFF. DNA of the CDR3: TGCGCCAGCAGCAAGCTGGGGGGCGGGACTGAAGCTTTCTTT. The chain joins TRBV4-1 to TRBJ1-1; a weak D match, TRBD1 (6 bases). CDR3 length equals 14 residues. V lost 5 bases and J lost 5, with 15 bases in between. CDR1 and CDR2 from the germline V gene are MGHRA and YSYEKL.

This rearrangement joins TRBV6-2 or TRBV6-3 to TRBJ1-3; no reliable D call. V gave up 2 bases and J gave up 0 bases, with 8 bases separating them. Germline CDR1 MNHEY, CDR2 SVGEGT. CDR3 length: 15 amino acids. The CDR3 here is CASSYQEDSGNTIYF. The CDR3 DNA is TGTGCCAGCAGTTACCAAGAGGACTCTGGAAACACCATATATTTT.

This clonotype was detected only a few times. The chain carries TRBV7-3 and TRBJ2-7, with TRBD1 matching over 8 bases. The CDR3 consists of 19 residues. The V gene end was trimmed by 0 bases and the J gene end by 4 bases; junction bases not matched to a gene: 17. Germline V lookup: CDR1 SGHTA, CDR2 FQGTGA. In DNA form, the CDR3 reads TGTGCCAGCAGCTTAACGGACCTTTGGAGGACAGGGATGATATACGAGCAGTACGTC. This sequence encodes CASSLTDLWRTGMIYEQYV.

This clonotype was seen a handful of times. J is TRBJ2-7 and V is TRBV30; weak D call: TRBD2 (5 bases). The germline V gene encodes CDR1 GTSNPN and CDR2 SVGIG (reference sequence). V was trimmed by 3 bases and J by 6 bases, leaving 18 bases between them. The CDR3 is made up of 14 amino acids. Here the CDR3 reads CAWSMTLATGEQYF. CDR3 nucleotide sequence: TGTGCCTGGAGCATGACTCTAGCCACGGGCGAGCAGTACTTC.

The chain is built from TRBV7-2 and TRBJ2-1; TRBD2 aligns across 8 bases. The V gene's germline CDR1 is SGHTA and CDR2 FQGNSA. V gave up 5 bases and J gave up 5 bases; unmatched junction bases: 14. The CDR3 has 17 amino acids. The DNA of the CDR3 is TGTGCCAGCAGCGTTAGCGGGGCCAACCCCCTGCACAATGAGCAGTTCTTC. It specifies CASSVSGANPLHNEQFF.

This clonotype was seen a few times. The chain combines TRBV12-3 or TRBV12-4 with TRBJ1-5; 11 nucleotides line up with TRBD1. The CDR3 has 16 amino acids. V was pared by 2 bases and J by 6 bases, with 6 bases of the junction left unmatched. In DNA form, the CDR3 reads TGTGCCAGCAGTTTACCGGACAGGGGGCTTGGTCAGCCCCAGCATTTT. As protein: CASSLPDRGLGQPQHF.

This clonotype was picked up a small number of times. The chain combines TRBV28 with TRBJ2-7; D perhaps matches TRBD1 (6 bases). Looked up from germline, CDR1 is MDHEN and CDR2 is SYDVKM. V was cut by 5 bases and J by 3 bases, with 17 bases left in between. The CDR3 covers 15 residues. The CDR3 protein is CASSPPGDANYEQYV. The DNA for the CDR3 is TGTGCCAGCAGTCCCCCAGGGGACGCAAACTACGAGCAGTACGTC.